This TCR beta chain is from a study of shared clonotypes between healthy human individuals. Unsorted PBMC replicate PCRs used 300 ng DNA, tens of thousands of T cell genomes. Method: immunoSEQ multiplex PCR; TCRdb's copy keeps in-frame clones and lacks some. In the table there are 400,000 to 600,000 clones, about 79% of which are singletons. The CDR3 sequence is 15 residues long. The V and J ends lost 1 base and 1 base respectively, with 7 bases between them. Germline CDR1 is SGHVS and CDR2 is FNYEAQ. J is TRBJ2-2 and V is TRBV7-6; D remains unclear. The sequence came from a middle-aged woman in good health. Some clones in this sample may be carry-over from other donors' samples. Sequencing was done on a sample of PBMCs. The CDR3 DNA follows: TGTGCCAGCAGCTTAGATTCCGGGAACACCGGGGAGCTGTTTTTT. It codes for CASSLDSGNTGELFF.